This record concerns one T cell receptor (beta chain) sequence. The antigen is undetermined. The CDR3 is 14 residues long. CDR1 is LNHNV and CDR2 is YYDKDF in the germline V gene (reference sequence). With 5 bases removed from V and 5 bases from J, the gap between germline ends came to 16 bases. TCRdb keeps only in-frame clones here, not all; method: immunoSEQ multiplex PCR. The sample has some 2.1 million clones; 80% to 95% are singletons. The record originates from a study of shared clonotypes between healthy human individuals. General observations from the study: The genetic and exposure-history diversity represented was limited by few donors.

CD8 cells regarded as naive lacked CD45RO, were positively chosen for CCR7, and omitted terminally differentiated effector memory CD45RA+ cells. All of the donors resided in Nashville, Tennessee, and each was a Caucasian adult. V is TRBV15 and J is TRBJ2-7; unclear D gene. Sample: naive CD8+ T cells from PBMCs. This clonotype originated in a man aged 18 to 35 in good health. Some clones in this sample may be carry-over from other donors' samples. The DNA for the CDR3 is TGTGCCACCAGCCCGCTGGGGTTTCTGGACGAGCAGTACTTC. Protein sequence: CATSPLGFLDEQYF. Supplemented by reference TRBV15 and TRBJ2-7, the full variable domain reads DAMVIQNPRYQVTQFGKPVTLSCSQTLNHNVMYWYQQKSSQAPKLLFHYYDKDFNNEADTPDNFQSRRPNTSFCFLDIRSPGLGDTAMYLCATSPLGFLDEQYFGPGTRLTVT.